These 10 T cell receptor beta chains were sequenced from one sample in a study of cytomegalovirus exposure and HLA in healthy donors. The PCR contained 60 Vbeta and 13 Jbeta primers. Only in-frame clones appear in the TCRdb table, and some are missing; sequencing was by immunoSEQ multiplex PCR. The sample lists roughly 140,000 clones; roughly 82% were seen once. The sample consisted of PBMCs. The receptors shown here come from a male donor in good health and CMV-seronegative.

The CDR3 protein is CASSSTTGFDGYTF. In DNA form, the CDR3 reads TGTGCCAGCAGTAGCACGACGGGGTTCGATGGCTACACCTTC. The V and J genes are TRBV6-5 and TRBJ1-2; D gene ambiguous. Germline CDR1 MNHEY, CDR2 SVGAGI. The ends were cut back, 5 bases at V and 6 bases at J, with 16 bases in the middle. CDR3 length: 14 residues.

This clone was recorded a few times. The genes are TRBV6-1 and TRBJ2-3; 15 nucleotides agree with TRBD2. The CDR3 has 18 amino acids. Per germline, CDR1 MNHNS and CDR2 SASEGT. J gave up 5 bases and V 3 bases, and 9 bases lay outside the gene matches. The CDR3 reads CASSDARPGLAGGDTQYF. The CDR3 coding sequence is TGTGCCAGCAGTGATGCCCGCCCGGGACTAGCGGGAGGAGATACGCAGTATTTT.

This clone has only a few counts. This chain joins TRBV9 and TRBJ2-7, with D tentatively TRBD2 (5 bases). The CDR3 length is 14 residues. V was trimmed by 4 bases and J by 6 bases, leaving 17 bases between them. The V gene's germline CDR1 is SGDLS and CDR2 YYNGEE. The CDR3 DNA follows: TGTGCCAGCAGCCCCTACGGGGAGCGTAGCGAGCAGTACTTC. Its protein is CASSPYGERSEQYF.

The rearrangement links TRBV15 to TRBJ1-2, with D possibly being TRBD1 (6 bases). Germline V gene sequence: CDR1 LNHNV, CDR2 YYDKDF (reference sequence). There are 13 residues in the CDR3. V dropped 3 bases and J dropped 2 bases, with 7 bases sitting between them. The CDR3 DNA is TGTGCCACCAGCAGGACAGGCAACTATGGCTACACCTTC. This codes for CATSRTGNYGYTF. Variable domain in full (rest from reference TRBV15 and TRBJ1-2): DAMVIQNPRYQVTQFGKPVTLSCSQTLNHNVMYWYQQKSSQAPKLLFHYYDKDFNNEADTPDNFQSRRPNTSFCFLDIRSPGLGDTAMYLCATSRTGNYGYTFGSGTRLTVV.

The chain uses TRBV7-2 and TRBJ1-1; maybe TRBD1 (6 bases). V lost 5 bases and J 10 bases, leaving 20 bases between the germline ends. Germline V gene data show CDR1 as SGHTA and CDR2 as FQGNSA. This CDR3 is 14 amino acids long. For the CDR3, the DNA is TGTGCCAGCAGCCGGGGGGGGCCGAACGTGTCAGCTTTCTTT. Its translation is CASSRGGPNVSAFF.

The chain combines TRBV11-2 with TRBJ2-1; D unresolved. The CDR3 sequence is 12 residues long. V lost 5 bases and J lost 9, with 11 bases in between. Germline V lookup: CDR1 SGHAT, CDR2 FQNNGV. CDR3 in DNA: TGTGCCAGCAGCCCTCCTAGAACTGAGCAGTTCTTC. The encoded protein is CASSPPRTEQFF. Filled out from reference TRBV11-2 and TRBJ2-1, the complete variable domain reads EAGVAQSPRYKIIEKRQSVAFWCNPISGHATLYWYQQILGQGPKLLIQFQNNGVVDDSQLPKDRFSAERLKGVDSTLKIQPAKLEDSAVYLCASSPPRTEQFFGPGTRLTVL.

This chain links TRBV6-5 with TRBJ2-6; D perhaps matches TRBD1 (5 bases). Germline CDR1 and CDR2: MNHEY and SVGAGI. The V gene lost 7 bases and the J gene lost 2 bases, with 9 bases spanning the gap. The CDR3 contains 14 residues. CDR3 bases: TGTGCCAGCACCCAGGGAACTGGGGCCAACGTCCTGACTTTC. This codes for CASTQGTGANVLTF.

The chain carries TRBV19 and TRBJ2-1; 13 positions match TRBD2. Germline V gives CDR1 LNHDA, CDR2 SQIVND (reference sequence). The length of the CDR3 is 19 residues. V gave up 5 bases and J gave up 4 bases; unmatched junction bases: 14. The CDR3 region is CASSASKGTSGKHYNEQFF. The CDR3 coding sequence is TGTGCCAGTAGTGCTAGCAAAGGGACTAGCGGGAAGCATTACAATGAGCAGTTCTTC.

V usage is TRBV7-2 and J usage is TRBJ2-3; TRBD2 might be the D (6 bases). The CDR3 loop spans 12 amino acids. Deletions cut 7 bases from V and 6 bases from J, with 11 bases between. Germline V gives CDR1 SGHTA, CDR2 FQGNSA. The CDR3 sequence: CASTASADTQYF. The CDR3, as DNA: TGTGCCAGCACAGCTAGCGCCGATACGCAGTATTTT.

The chain is built from TRBV11-2 and TRBJ2-4; D is uncertain. Germline CDR1 SGHAT, CDR2 FQNNGV. The germline V and J ends were trimmed by 5 bases and 0 bases, with 20 bases remaining between them. The CDR3 spans 18 residues. CDR3 in amino acids: CASSIRHHRGIAKNIQYF. The CDR3 DNA reads TGTGCCAGCAGCATACGGCACCATCGCGGAATAGCCAAAAACATTCAGTACTTC.